This TCR beta chain was captured in a study of beta chain features in type 1 diabetes. General study findings and limits: Lower insertion and higher deletion counts appeared at VDJ junctions in type 1 diabetes patients. Shorter TCRB CDR3s, moderately but significantly so, were found in Type 1 diabetes patients in all four CD4+ subsets.

The study reverse transcribed the entire isolated RNA, so it sequenced expressed TCRB transcripts. Profiled with immunoSEQ multiplex PCR; TCRdb holds only in-frame clones, not every one. Among about 340,000 clones listed, approximately 12% were seen once. This clone has a single count. No antigen is known for it. This CDR3 is built from 15 residues. CDR1 and CDR2 from the germline V gene are SGHNT and YENEEA. V lost 6 bases to trimming and J lost 0 bases; unmatched junction nucleotides: 5. This receptor was obtained from a woman under 30 with type 1 diabetes. The sequencing input was naive CD4+ T cells from blood. This sequence joins TRBV11-3 and TRBJ1-1, with TRBD1 identical over 9 bases. The CDR3 is CASRLQGALNTEAFF. The DNA for the CDR3 is TGTGCCAGCAGGCTACAGGGGGCCCTGAACACTGAAGCTTTCTTT.